These 9 T cell receptor beta chains were sequenced from one sample in a study of blood T cell repertoires in COVID-19. Repertoires were generated with immunoSEQ multiplex PCR, while TCRdb's copy carries only in-frame clones and drops some. Among some 53,000 clones listed, 80% to 95% were seen once. What was sequenced was peripheral blood. These receptors all come from a human donor in a cohort sampled during active COVID-19.

The chain combines TRBV5-1 with TRBJ2-2; D remains ambiguous. Deletions cut 0 bases from V and 7 bases from J, with 4 bases between. The CDR3 totals 12 residues. Germline CDR1 SGHRS, CDR2 YFSETQ. CDR3 coding DNA: TGCGCCAGCAGCTTGGCGGGCGGGGAGCTGTTTTTT. Amino acid sequence: CASSLAGGELFF.

The chain recombines TRBV5-1 with TRBJ2-1, with 11 bases identical to TRBD2. The length of the CDR3 is 14 residues. The J segment lost 7 bases and the V segment lost 4 bases, leaving 4 bases of the junction unmatched. Germline CDR1 and CDR2: SGHRS and YFSETQ. The CDR3 reads CASSNSGRGNEQFF. The CDR3 DNA sequence: TGCGCCAGCAGCAATAGCGGGAGGGGAAATGAGCAGTTCTTC.

V usage is TRBV7-9 and J usage is TRBJ1-5; perhaps TRBD1 as D (5 bases). Trimming pared 5 bases from V and 6 bases from J, leaving 14 bases between. Germline-derived CDR1 and CDR2 are SEHNR and FQNEAQ (reference sequence). The CDR3 has 14 residues. CDR3 nucleotide sequence: TGTGCCAGCAGCGCCCAGACGGGGGGTCAGCCCCAGCATTTT. It is translated as CASSAQTGGQPQHF.

The chain links TRBV7-2 to TRBJ2-1; 10 bases line up with TRBD2. J was trimmed by 9 bases and V by 5 bases; bases with no gene match: 10. This CDR3 comprises 15 residues. The V gene's germline CDR1 is SGHTA and CDR2 FQGNSA. The CDR3 region has the DNA TGTGCCAGCAGCCCCTATGGACTAGCGGATAGTGAGCAGTTCTTC. Translation gives CASSPYGLADSEQFF.

J is TRBJ1-4 and V is TRBV6-6, with 9 nucleotides matching TRBD1. The CDR3 has 16 residues. With V trimmed by 6 bases and J by 8 bases, 13 bases remained unmatched. Per germline, CDR1 MNHNY and CDR2 SVGAGI (reference sequence). The CDR3 region is CASSLTGTGFGEKLFF. Written as DNA, the CDR3 is TGTGCCAGCAGCTTAACCGGGACAGGGTTTGGCGAAAAACTGTTTTTT.

This chain's CDR3 is CSARPTGYF. The CDR3 coding sequence is TGCAGTGCTCGACCAACAGGGTACTTC. The V call is TRBV20-1, the J call TRBJ2-5, with a possible D match to TRBD1 (5 bases). Germline V gene data show CDR1 as DFQATT and CDR2 as SNEGSKA (reference sequence). Trimming took off 5 bases at V and 13 bases at J, with 11 bases between the two ends. The CDR3 spans 9 residues.

This chain joins TRBV3-1 (or the pseudogene TRBV3-2) and TRBJ2-3, with D possibly TRBD1 on 6 matching bases. V shed 3 bases and J shed 1 base, with 8 bases lying between them. Germline CDR1 LGHDT, CDR2 YNNKEL (reference sequence). CDR3 length: 14 amino acids. The CDR3 DNA reads as TGTGCCAGCAGCCAGGGGACACGCACAGATACGCAGTATTTT. This translates into CASSQGTRTDTQYF.

V is TRBV7-9 and J is TRBJ2-3, with 7 positions matching TRBD1. The CDR3 loop spans 16 amino acids. Germline loops: CDR1 SEHNR, CDR2 FQNEAQ (reference sequence). The V segment lost 11 bases and the J segment 10 bases; nucleotides outside the gene matches: 24. The CDR3 DNA reads as TGTGCCGGGGACCGTTCTACCGGGACAGTAGACAGTGCGCAGTATTTT. Translated: CAGDRSTGTVDSAQYF.

Concerning this clone itself: The junction departs from germline at one end; a sequencing error may be responsible. This chain joins TRBV6-5 and TRBJ1-5; possibly TRBD1 for D (5 bases). Germline lookup yields CDR1 MNHEY and CDR2 SVGAGI. This CDR3 spans 10 amino acids. CDR3 coding DNA: TGTGCCAGCAGTTATCCGGTACAGGATTTT. It encodes CASSYPVQDF.